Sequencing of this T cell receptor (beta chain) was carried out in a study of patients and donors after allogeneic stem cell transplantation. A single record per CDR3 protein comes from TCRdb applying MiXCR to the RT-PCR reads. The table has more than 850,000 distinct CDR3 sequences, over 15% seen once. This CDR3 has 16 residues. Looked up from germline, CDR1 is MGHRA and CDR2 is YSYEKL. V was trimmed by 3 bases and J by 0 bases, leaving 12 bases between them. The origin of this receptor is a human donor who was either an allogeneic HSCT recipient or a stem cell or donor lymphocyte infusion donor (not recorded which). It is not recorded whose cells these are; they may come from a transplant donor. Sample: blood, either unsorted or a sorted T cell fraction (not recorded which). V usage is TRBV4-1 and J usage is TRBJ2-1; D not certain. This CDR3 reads CASSQKLINSYNEQFF. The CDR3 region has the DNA TGCGCCAGCAGCCAGAAGCTGATAAACTCCTACAATGAGCAGTTCTTC.